This entry lists 25 T cell receptor beta chains sequenced from one sample in a study of low-dose radiotherapy and immunotherapy resistance in tumors. The sample's time point: after trial treatment. Treatment defined: LDRT plus nivolumab, ipilimumab, low-dose cyclophosphamide and aspirin (RACIN trial). cDNA synthesis used a TRAV/TRBV-specific primer set for both chains. The authors amplified TCRs for approximately 18 PCR cycles with a constant-region primer and a V-primer adapter. TCRdb re-analysed the reads in MiXCR, keeping a single row per CDR3 protein. The sample has 45,000 or so distinct CDR3 sequences, around 25% seen once; the top ten hold roughly a tenth. The starting material was PBMCs, obtained after low-dose radiotherapy plus immunotherapy. The receptor set was obtained from a male donor with prostate cancer.

V gene TRBV9 combines with J gene TRBJ1-2, with 7 nucleotides matching TRBD1. The CDR3 covers 14 residues. Trimming at V came to 4 bases and at J to 8 bases, leaving 11 bases not matched to a gene. Germline V gives CDR1 SGDLS, CDR2 YYNGEE. The CDR3 here is CASSPEVGGAGYTF. CDR3 coding DNA: TGTGCCAGCAGCCCTGAGGTAGGGGGCGCAGGCTACACCTTC.

J is TRBJ2-3 and V is TRBV11-2; TRBD2 is a possible D gene (5 bases). Germline V gives CDR1 SGHAT, CDR2 FQNNGV. This CDR3 region has 12 residues. V was pared by 5 bases and J by 11 bases, with 14 bases between. CDR3 residues: CASSPNRDVQYF. The DNA of the CDR3 is TGTGCCAGCAGCCCAAACCGGGATGTGCAGTATTTT. The variable domain in full, completed from reference TRBV11-2 and TRBJ2-3, reads EAGVAQSPRYKIIEKRQSVAFWCNPISGHATLYWYQQILGQGPKLLIQFQNNGVVDDSQLPKDRFSAERLKGVDSTLKIQPAKLEDSAVYLCASSPNRDVQYFGPGTRLTVL.

This clonotype has ten or more counts. This chain uses TRBV19 with TRBJ2-7, with D possibly being TRBD1 or TRBD2 (5 bases each). CDR1 and CDR2 from the germline V gene are LNHDA and SQIVND (reference sequence). The CDR3 is 16 amino acids. V was pared by 7 bases and J by 4 bases, with 23 bases between. CDR3 in amino acids: CASKSGSSLGGYEQYF. The CDR3 nucleotides read TGTGCCAGTAAATCGGGGTCCTCCCTTGGGGGTTACGAGCAGTACTTC.

In its sample, this clonotype was seen once. The V and J genes are TRBV11-3 and TRBJ1-2; D ambiguous. The V and J ends lost 4 bases and 0 bases respectively, with 9 bases between them. Germline V gives CDR1 SGHNT, CDR2 YENEEA. The CDR3 extends over 14 amino acids. CDR3: CASSSGPPNYGYTF. Written as DNA, the CDR3 is TGTGCCAGCAGCTCCGGACCTCCTAACTATGGCTACACCTTC. Full variable domain (rest looked up from reference TRBV11-3 and TRBJ1-2): EAGVVQSPRYKIIEKKQPVAFWCNPISGHNTLYWYLQNLGQGPELLIRYENEEAVDDSQLPKDRFSAERLKGVDSTLKIQPAELGDSAVYLCASSSGPPNYGYTFGSGTRLTVV.

This sequence joins TRBV5-1 and TRBJ1-1, with 7 positions matching TRBD1. This CDR3 is built from 14 residues. The germline V gene has CDR1 SGHRS and CDR2 YFSETQ. V shed 3 bases and J 1 base; nucleotides not matched to a gene: 3. The CDR3 nucleotides read TGCGCCAGCAGCTCGGGACAGCCGAACACTGAAGCTTTCTTT. It specifies CASSSGQPNTEAFF.

This clonotype was found many times. The chain uses TRBV7-3 and TRBJ2-5; 12 bases map to TRBD2. This CDR3 has 17 amino acids. Germline CDR1 reads SGHTA; CDR2 reads FQGTGA. Trimming cost V 0 bases and J 10 bases; bases outside gene matches: 12. CDR3 nucleotide sequence: TGTGCCAGCAGCTTAACGTCGGCTAGCGGGGGGGCCGCTGTCCAGTACTTC. Translating it yields CASSLTSASGGAAVQYF. The full variable domain, with the rest looked up from reference TRBV7-3 and TRBJ2-5, is GAGVSQTPSNKVTEKGKYVELRCDPISGHTALYWYRQSLGQGPEFLIYFQGTGAADDSGLPNDRFFAVRPEGSVSTLKIQRTERGDSAVYLCASSLTSASGGAAVQYFGPGTRLLVL.

This clonotype was recorded many times. The V and J genes are TRBV16 and TRBJ1-1; D is undetermined. The CDR3 spans 18 residues. Germline V gives CDR1 KGHSY, CDR2 FQNENV. V lost 0 bases and J lost 1, with 18 bases in between. The CDR3 here is CASSQSGRVARTNTEAFF. The CDR3 DNA reads as TGTGCCAGCAGCCAATCAGGTCGGGTGGCCCGAACGAACACTGAAGCTTTCTTT.

This clonotype was counted many times. The chain is built from TRBV6-5 and TRBJ2-7, with D maybe TRBD2 (5 bases). The germline V gene has CDR1 MNHEY and CDR2 SVGAGI. CDR3 length: 11 residues. V lost 4 bases and J 7 bases, leaving 8 bases between the germline ends. The CDR3: CASSSSGEQYF. CDR3 DNA: TGTGCCAGCAGTTCCTCGGGGGAGCAGTACTTC.

This clonotype was found many times. The chain employs TRBV19 and TRBJ2-5; D remains unclear. This CDR3 is built from 14 residues. Germline loops: CDR1 LNHDA, CDR2 SQIVND (reference sequence). Trimming removed 6 bases from V and 6 bases from J, with 17 bases in between. The CDR3 nucleotides read TGTGCCAGTAGCAGCAGAGGAGTCCTTAAGACCCAGTACTTC. Amino acids: CASSSRGVLKTQYF.

This clonotype showed up many times. This chain connects TRBV4-2 to TRBJ2-2; 7 nucleotides agree with TRBD2. CDR1 LGHNA and CDR2 YNFKEQ come from the germline V gene. The trim removed 4 bases at V and 6 bases at J, leaving 5 bases unmatched. The CDR3 contains 14 residues. The chain's CDR3 is CASSPTGLAGELFF. The DNA for the CDR3 is TGTGCCAGCAGCCCCACCGGACTAGCCGGGGAGCTGTTTTTT.

In this sample, this clonotype turned up many times. This sequence joins TRBV29-1 and TRBJ2-1, with 7 bases identical to TRBD2. CDR1 and CDR2 (germline): SQVTM, ANQGSEA. J gave up 6 bases and V 7 bases, and 9 bases lay outside the gene matches. CDR3 length: 13 residues. CDR3 in DNA: TGCAGCGCTGTGGCTTCGGGGGGCAATGAGCAGTTCTTC. This sequence encodes CSAVASGGNEQFF.

This clonotype was counted at least ten times. The chain employs TRBV3-1 and TRBJ2-7, with D hard to call. The CDR3 extends over 14 amino acids. Deletions cut 1 base from V and 0 bases from J, with 7 bases between. Germline lookup yields CDR1 LGHDT and CDR2 YNNKEL (reference sequence). CDR3 protein: CASSQGLHSYEQYF. In DNA, the CDR3 is TGTGCCAGCAGCCAAGGACTGCACTCCTACGAGCAGTACTTC.

In this sample, this clonotype turned up many times. The chain links TRBV6-2 or TRBV6-3 to TRBJ2-6, with a weak D call TRBD1 (6 bases). The germline V gene encodes CDR1 MNHEY and CDR2 SVGEGT. Trimming left V 6 bases short and J 4 bases short, with 13 bases between. The CDR3 sequence is 15 residues long. The CDR3 here is CASRVQGGGANVLTF. DNA of the CDR3: TGTGCCAGCAGGGTACAGGGTGGGGGGGCCAACGTCCTGACTTTC.

This clonotype was counted ten times or more. V gene TRBV14 combines with J gene TRBJ2-7, with D uncertain. CDR3 length equals 13 residues. Per the germline V gene, CDR1 is SGHDN and CDR2 is FVKESK. The V and J ends lost 0 bases and 3 bases respectively, with 6 bases between them. The CDR3 region has the DNA TGTGCCAGCAGCCAAGATAAGTTCTACGAGCAGTACTTC. Protein product: CASSQDKFYEQYF.

This rearrangement joins TRBV5-1 to TRBJ1-1; TRBD1 matches 9 bases. The J segment lost 2 bases and the V segment lost 7 bases, leaving 9 bases of the junction unmatched. The CDR3 runs to 15 residues. The germline CDR1 and CDR2 sequences are SGHRS and YFSETQ. As DNA, the CDR3 is TGCGCCAGCTTTTCCGGGACAGGGAAAAACACTGAAGCTTTCTTT. Its protein product is CASFSGTGKNTEAFF.

The chain combines TRBV6-6 with TRBJ2-2; 7 bases align to TRBD1. V lost 4 bases and J lost 4; bases outside the gene matches: 3. Germline-derived CDR1 and CDR2 are MNHNY and SVGAGI (reference sequence). The length of the CDR3 is 14 residues. The DNA for the CDR3 is TGTGCCAGCAGTTCGGGACAGCCCACCGGGGAGCTGTTTTTT. Encoded protein: CASSSGQPTGELFF.

This clonotype was seen ten or more times. The V gene is TRBV19, the J gene TRBJ2-7; TRBD1 matches at 8 bases. CDR3 size: 13 residues. Germline CDR1 is LNHDA and CDR2 is SQIVND (reference sequence). J gave up 6 bases and V 5 bases, and 6 bases lay outside the gene matches. The CDR3: CASSVGTGGEQYF. CDR3 nucleotide sequence: TGTGCCAGTAGTGTCGGGACAGGTGGCGAGCAGTACTTC.

This clonotype has only a few counts. The V and J genes are TRBV7-8 and TRBJ2-5, with 9 bases fitting TRBD1. The germline CDR1 and CDR2 sequences are SGHVS and FQNEAQ. V was pared by 0 bases and J by 5 bases, with 13 bases of the junction left unmatched. The CDR3 is 18 residues long. The CDR3 loop reads CASSLAGRDRVVRETQYF. CDR3 DNA sequence: TGTGCCAGCAGCTTAGCTGGCCGGGACAGGGTGGTGCGGGAGACCCAGTACTTC. Complete variable domain (other parts from reference TRBV7-8 and TRBJ2-5): GAGVSQSPRYKVAKRGQDVALRCDPISGHVSLFWYQQALGQGPEFLTYFQNEAQLDKSGLPSDRFFAERPEGSVSTLKIQRTQQEDSAVYLCASSLAGRDRVVRETQYFGPGTRLLVL.

On this clonotype itself: This may arise from a read error, as a much more abundant clone is one base away. This chain joins TRBV29-1 and TRBJ2-7, with D perhaps being TRBD1 or TRBD2 (5 bases each). CDR3 size: 12 residues. V gave up 5 bases and J gave up 6 bases, with 14 bases separating them. CDR1 and CDR2 (germline): SQVTM, ANQGSEA. The CDR3, as DNA: TGCAGCGTTCGGGGAGAGGGGATCGAGCAGTACTTC. Protein sequence: CSVRGEGIEQYF.

The chain combines TRBV11-3 with TRBJ2-7; tentative D call: TRBD2 (6 bases). Trimming cost V 3 bases and J 0 bases, with 12 bases left between them. The V gene's germline CDR1 is SGHNT and CDR2 YENEEA. The CDR3 loop spans 15 amino acids. CDR3 DNA sequence: TGTGCCAGCAGCTTGGGACTTCAAAGCTCCTACGAGCAGTACTTC. Protein product: CASSLGLQSSYEQYF.

This clonotype occurred many times. The chain is built from TRBV7-2 and TRBJ2-1; D gene ambiguous. Germline V lookup: CDR1 SGHTA, CDR2 FQGNSA. The V gene lost 1 base and the J gene lost 6 bases, with 10 bases spanning the gap. The CDR3 is 14 residues long. The CDR3 nucleotides are TGTGCCAGCAGCTTAGGTCCCTCTCCCAATGAGCAGTTCTTC. Amino acids: CASSLGPSPNEQFF.

This clonotype occurred many times. The junction departs from the called germline gene at one end, perhaps through a read error. J is TRBJ2-2 and V is TRBV18; D is undetermined. Germline CDR1 and CDR2: KGHSH and LQKENI. This CDR3 is 13 amino acids long. CDR3 nucleotide sequence: TGTGCCAGCTCCCCACCGGACACCGGGGAGCTGTTTTTT. It yields the protein CASSPPDTGELFF. The whole variable domain, filled in from reference TRBV18 and TRBJ2-2, reads NAGVMQNPRHLVRRRGQEARLRCSPMKGHSHVYWYRQLPEEGLKFMVYLQKENIIDESGMPKERFSAEFPKEGPSILRIQQVVRGDSAAYFCASSPPDTGELFFGEGSRLTVL.

As to this clonotype: A far larger clone is a single base away, which makes a read error likely. J is TRBJ1-1 and V is TRBV5-4; D call uncertain. Germline V gene lookup returns CDR1 SGHNT and CDR2 YYREEE (reference sequence). The V gene lost 4 bases and the J gene lost 0 bases, with 7 bases spanning the gap. The CDR3 extends over 13 amino acids. The DNA of the CDR3 is TGTGCCAGCAGCCCTGAGATGAACACTGAAGCTTTCTTT. As protein: CASSPEMNTEAFF.

This clonotype was counted many times. For the CDR3, the DNA is TGTGCCAGCAGTTACTCGAACGGAGGAGAGCTCCCCCAGTACTTC. Its protein is CASSYSNGGELPQYF. The chain is built from TRBV6-5 and TRBJ2-5; perhaps TRBD2 as D (5 bases). The CDR3 spans 15 residues. Trimming removed 0 bases at V and 9 bases at J, with 17 bases between. CDR1 and CDR2 (germline): MNHEY, SVGAGI.

At least ten counts were recorded for this clonotype. The V gene is TRBV30, the J gene TRBJ2-1; 10 nucleotides match TRBD1. Germline V gene data show CDR1 as GTSNPN and CDR2 as SVGIG (reference sequence). V was pared by 8 bases and J by 6 bases, with 7 bases of the junction left unmatched. The CDR3 spans 13 residues. The DNA of the CDR3 is TGTGCCCGAGGACAGGGGGTGGGCAATGAGCAGTTCTTC. Translated: CARGQGVGNEQFF. The full variable domain, its missing parts supplied by reference TRBV30 and TRBJ2-1, is SQTIHQWPATLVQPVGSPLSLECTVEGTSNPNLYWYRQAAGRGLQLLFYSVGIGQISSEVPQNLSASRPQDRQFILSSKKLLLSDSGFYLCARGQGVGNEQFFGPGTRLTVL.